This T cell receptor (beta chain) was captured in a study of blood T cell repertoires in COVID-19. Study summary: The United States, Italy and Spain provided the acute and convalescent COVID-19 samples. Nucleic acid was either cDNA or gDNA, and it came from T cells, B-cell-depleted T cells, or PBMCs.

Per the authors' pipeline: The assay estimated nucleated cells by amplifying reference gene primers. Repertoires were generated with immunoSEQ multiplex PCR, while TCRdb's copy carries only in-frame clones and drops some. V and J calls and clone size are copied from that table; D and trimming were computed from the DNA. The sample shows about 72,000 clones, approximately 85% of them seen only once. Germline assignment: CDR1 MNHEY and CDR2 SMNVEV (reference sequence). V was shortened by 3 bases and J by 2 bases, with 17 bases between the two germline ends. This CDR3 is built from 18 residues. This chain connects TRBV27 to TRBJ2-6; no clear D gene. What was sequenced was peripheral blood. The source of this sequence is a man aged 50 to 60 with acute or convalescent COVID-19. The CDR3 here is CASSLLGFGSPGANVLTF. The CDR3 DNA reads TGTGCCAGCAGTTTGCTTGGGTTCGGGTCCCCTGGGGCCAACGTCCTGACTTTC.